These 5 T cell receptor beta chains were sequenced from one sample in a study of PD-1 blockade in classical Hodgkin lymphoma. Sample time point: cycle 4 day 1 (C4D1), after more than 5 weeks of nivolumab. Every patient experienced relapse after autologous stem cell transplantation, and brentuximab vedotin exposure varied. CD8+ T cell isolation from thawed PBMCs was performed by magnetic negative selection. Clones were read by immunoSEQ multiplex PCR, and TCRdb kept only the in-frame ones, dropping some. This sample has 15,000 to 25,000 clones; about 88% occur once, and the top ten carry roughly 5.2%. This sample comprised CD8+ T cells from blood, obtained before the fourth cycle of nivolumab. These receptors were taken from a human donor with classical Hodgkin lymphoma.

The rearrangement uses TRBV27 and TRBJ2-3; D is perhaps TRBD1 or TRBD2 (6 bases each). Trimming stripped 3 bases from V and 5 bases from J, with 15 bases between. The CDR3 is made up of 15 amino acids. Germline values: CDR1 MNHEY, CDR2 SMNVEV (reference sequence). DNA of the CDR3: TGTGCCAGCAGTTTTTTCTGGGGGGCGGGAGATACGCAGTATTTT. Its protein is CASSFFWGAGDTQYF.

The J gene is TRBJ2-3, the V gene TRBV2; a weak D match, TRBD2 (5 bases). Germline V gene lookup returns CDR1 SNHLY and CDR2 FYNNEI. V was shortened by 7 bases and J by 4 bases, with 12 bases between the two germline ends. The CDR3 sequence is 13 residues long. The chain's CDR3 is CASNPRGPDTQYF. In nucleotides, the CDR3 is TGTGCCAGCAACCCCCGAGGGCCAGATACGCAGTATTTT.

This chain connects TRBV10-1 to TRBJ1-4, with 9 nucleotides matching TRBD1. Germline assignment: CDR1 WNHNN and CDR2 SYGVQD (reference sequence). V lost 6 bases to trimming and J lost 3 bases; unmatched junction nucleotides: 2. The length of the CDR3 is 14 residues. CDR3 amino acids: CASRGTGSNEKLFF. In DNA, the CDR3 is TGCGCCAGCAGGGGGACAGGGTCTAATGAAAAACTGTTTTTT.

CDR3 DNA sequence: TGTGCCAGCAGCTTGTGGGAGCCAGGGGTAGGCAATCAGCCCCAGCATTTT. Protein: CASSLWEPGVGNQPQHF. The chain links TRBV5-5 to TRBJ1-5; perhaps TRBD1 as D (6 bases). V lost 1 base to trimming and J lost 2 bases, with 16 bases between them. The CDR3 is made up of 17 amino acids. Germline lookup yields CDR1 SGHKS and CDR2 YYEKEE (reference sequence).

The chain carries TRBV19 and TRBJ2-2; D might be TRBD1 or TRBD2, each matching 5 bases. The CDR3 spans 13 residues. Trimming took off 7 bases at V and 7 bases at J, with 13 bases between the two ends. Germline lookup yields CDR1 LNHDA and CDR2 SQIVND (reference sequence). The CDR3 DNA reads TGTGCCAGTATTTGGGACGGATTCGGGGAGCTGTTTTTT. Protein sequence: CASIWDGFGELFF.